The next 17 T cell receptor beta chains were all read from a single sample in a study of blood T cells in healthy people across ages. A second roughly 7 to 11 cycle PCR used barcoded and J-beta primers. Each CDR3 protein is one row after TCRdb ran MiXCR on the 5' RACE reads. This table holds approximately 1,700,000 distinct CDR3 sequences, about 39% found once. The sample comprised blood. Source of these receptors: a human donor in good health.

The J gene is TRBJ2-5, the V gene TRBV6-2 or TRBV6-3; TRBD2 is a possible D gene (6 bases). This CDR3 spans 13 amino acids. Trimming removed 5 bases at V and 3 bases at J, with 10 bases between. Germline V gene data show CDR1 as MNHEY and CDR2 as SVGEGT. CDR3 amino acids: CASSRASEETQYF. CDR3 sequence (DNA): TGTGCCAGCAGTCGGGCTAGCGAAGAGACCCAGTACTTC.

The rearrangement links TRBV28 to TRBJ2-1; 7 nucleotides match TRBD1. Per the germline V gene, CDR1 is MDHEN and CDR2 is SYDVKM. Germline trimming cut 3 bases from V and 15 bases from J; bases unmatched to any gene: 20. CDR3 length equals 16 residues. DNA for the CDR3: TGTGCCAGCAGTTTCGGGACAGAGTTGGGCTGGCATACTCCGTTCTTC. The encoded protein is CASSFGTELGWHTPFF.

DNA for the CDR3: TGTGCCAGCAGCCGTAGACAGGGGCCCCGAGCTCAAGAGACCCAGTACTTC. It encodes CASSRRQGPRAQETQYF. J is TRBJ2-5 and V is TRBV13; 8 bases map to TRBD1. Germline CDR1 PRHDT, CDR2 FYEKMQ (reference sequence). The CDR3 extends over 17 amino acids. J lost 2 bases, V lost 5 bases, and 13 bases had no gene match.

V usage is TRBV20-1 and J usage is TRBJ2-7; D gene ambiguous. V lost 0 bases and J lost 0, with 12 bases in between. Looked up from germline, CDR1 is DFQATT and CDR2 is SNEGSKA (reference sequence). The CDR3 spans 15 residues. The CDR3 loop is CSAREAVPSSYEQYF. CDR3 DNA: TGCAGTGCTAGAGAGGCCGTCCCAAGCTCCTACGAGCAGTACTTC.

The gene calls are TRBV2 and TRBJ2-4; no clear D gene. The DNA end is a closer match to TRBJ2-5, so the J assignment may be wrong. The germline V gene encodes CDR1 SNHLY and CDR2 FYNNEI. CDR3 length: 12 residues. The CDR3 reads CASSEYGETQYF. The CDR3 DNA follows: TGTGCCAGCAGTGAATACGGGGAGACCCAGTACTTC.

This chain uses TRBV30 with TRBJ1-1, with TRBD1 identical over 9 bases. CDR3 size: 13 residues. Germline V gene lookup returns CDR1 GTSNPN and CDR2 SVGIG (reference sequence). Unmatched junction bases numbered 4, after V lost 3 bases and J lost 5 bases. The CDR3 here is CAWRGQGGTEAFF. The CDR3 region has the DNA TGTGCCTGGAGGGGACAGGGTGGAACTGAAGCTTTCTTT.

The rearrangement links TRBV5-8 to TRBJ2-7; possibly TRBD1 for D (5 bases). The CDR3 is made up of 14 amino acids. The germline CDR1 and CDR2 sequences are SGHTS and YDEGEE. The ends were cut back, 1 base at V and 2 bases at J, with 10 bases in the middle. CDR3 residues: CASSLLYRTYEQYF. The CDR3 bases are TGTGCCAGCAGCTTGTTATACAGGACCTACGAGCAGTACTTC. Full variable domain (rest looked up from reference TRBV5-8 and TRBJ2-7): EAGVTQSPTHLIKTRGQQATLRCSPISGHTSVYWYQQALGLGLQFLLWYDEGEERNRGNFPPRFSGRQFPNYSSELNVNALELEDSALYLCASSLLYRTYEQYFGPGTRLTVT.

The chain is built from TRBV5-1 and TRBJ1-1; no definite D call. The ends were cut back, 4 bases at V and 1 base at J, with 8 bases in the middle. The germline gives CDR1 SGHRS, CDR2 YFSETQ. CDR3 size: 13 residues. The CDR3 DNA is TGCGCCAGCAGCACCGACCCGAACACTGAAGCTTTCTTT. Its translation: CASSTDPNTEAFF.

J is TRBJ2-7 and V is TRBV5-6; maybe TRBD1 (6 bases). CDR3 size: 14 residues. CDR1 SGHDT and CDR2 YYEEEE come from the germline V gene. Trimming left V 4 bases short and J 6 bases short, with 17 bases between. CDR3: CASSANGWGLEQYF. The CDR3 nucleotides are TGTGCCAGCAGCGCAAACGGCTGGGGGCTCGAGCAGTACTTC.

The sample holds a few counts of this clonotype. This chain links TRBV7-9 with TRBJ1-2; TRBD1 aligns across 7 bases. Germline CDR1 SEHNR, CDR2 FQNEAQ (reference sequence). CDR3 length: 16 residues. J was trimmed by 2 bases and V by 6 bases; bases with no gene match: 12. The CDR3 DNA sequence: TGTGCCAGCAGTTCGGGGGCCGGGACAGCGAACTATGGCTACACCTTC. This translates into CASSSGAGTANYGYTF.

The sample holds a few counts of this clonotype. The chain couples TRBV13 to TRBJ2-7; D gene unclear. The CDR3 contains 14 residues. CDR1 and CDR2 (germline): PRHDT, FYEKMQ (reference sequence). Trimming took off 2 bases at V and 0 bases at J, with 8 bases between the two ends. In DNA, the CDR3 is TGTGCCAGCAGCTTATCGCCCATCTCCTACGAGCAGTACTTC. It yields the protein CASSLSPISYEQYF.

The V and J genes are TRBV9 and TRBJ2-5; 13 bases match TRBD2. Germline trimming cut 6 bases from V and 2 bases from J; bases unmatched to any gene: 13. This CDR3 region has 18 residues. CDR1 and CDR2 (germline): SGDLS, YYNGEE. The CDR3: CASNARTSGGLKQETQYF. In DNA, the CDR3 is TGTGCCAGCAACGCAAGGACTAGCGGGGGCCTTAAACAAGAGACCCAGTACTTC. Full variable domain (remainder filled in from reference TRBV9 and TRBJ2-5): DSGVTQTPKHLITATGQRVTLRCSPRSGDLSVYWYQQSLDQGLQFLIQYYNGEERAKGNILERFSAQQFPDLHSELNLSSLELGDSALYFCASNARTSGGLKQETQYFGPGTRLLVL.

The table lists this clonotype with a few counts. The gene calls are TRBV27 and TRBJ2-3; D uncertain. In germline, CDR1 is MNHEY, CDR2 SMNVEV (reference sequence). V gave up 0 bases and J gave up 6 bases, with 10 bases separating them. The CDR3 totals 14 residues. The chain's CDR3 is CASSLSRLADTQYF. The CDR3 coding sequence is TGTGCCAGCAGTTTATCGCGGTTGGCGGATACGCAGTATTTT.

CDR3 DNA sequence: TGCGCCAGCAGCTTGGAACGATCATCTGGATCGAATGAGCAGTTCTTC. Translation: CASSLERSSGSNEQFF. This chain links TRBV5-1 with TRBJ2-1; the D is unclear. V was clipped by 0 bases and J by 7 bases, with 17 bases between them. Germline CDR1 SGHRS, CDR2 YFSETQ. CDR3 length: 16 residues.

This clonotype has more than one count but fewer than ten. The chain carries TRBV20-1 and TRBJ2-1, with D perhaps TRBD1 or TRBD2 (5 bases each). CDR1 and CDR2 (germline): DFQATT, SNEGSKA (reference sequence). The CDR3 sequence is 12 residues long. Trimming took 6 bases from V and 10 from J, leaving 16 bases between them. CDR3 region: CSAMWGIREQFF. The CDR3 DNA sequence: TGCAGTGCCATGTGGGGGATTCGAGAGCAGTTCTTC.

The rearrangement links TRBV20-1 to TRBJ2-7; a possible D gene is TRBD2 (6 bases). Germline V gene data show CDR1 as DFQATT and CDR2 as SNEGSKA (reference sequence). V lost 0 bases and J 5 bases, leaving 14 bases between the germline ends. This CDR3 is built from 14 residues. The CDR3 region is CSARDPGVGHEQYF. In DNA form, the CDR3 reads TGCAGTGCTAGAGACCCGGGAGTTGGCCACGAGCAGTACTTC.

This clonotype was observed a few times. Here the CDR3 reads CASRGDRYYGYTF. DNA of the CDR3: TGTGCCAGCAGGGGGGACAGATATTATGGCTACACCTTC. The chain links TRBV28 to TRBJ1-2, with 7 bases that match TRBD1. With V trimmed by 6 bases and J by 5 bases, 6 bases remained unmatched. Germline lookup yields CDR1 MDHEN and CDR2 SYDVKM. This CDR3 region has 13 residues.